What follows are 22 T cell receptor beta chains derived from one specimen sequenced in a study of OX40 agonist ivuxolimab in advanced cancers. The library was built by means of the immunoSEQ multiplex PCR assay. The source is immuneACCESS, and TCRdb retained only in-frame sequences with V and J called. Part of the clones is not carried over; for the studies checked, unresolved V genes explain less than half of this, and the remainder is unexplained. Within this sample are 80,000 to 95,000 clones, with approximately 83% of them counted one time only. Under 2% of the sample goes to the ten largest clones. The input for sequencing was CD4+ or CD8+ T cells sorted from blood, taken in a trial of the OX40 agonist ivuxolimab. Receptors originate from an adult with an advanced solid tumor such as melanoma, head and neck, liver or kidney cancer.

The CDR3 coding sequence is TGTGCCAGCAGTCCAGGACTGGGACGCCCCGGCTACACCTTC. As protein: CASSPGLGRPGYTF. The V and J genes are TRBV2 and TRBJ1-2; perhaps TRBD1 as D (5 bases). Germline CDR1 SNHLY, CDR2 FYNNEI. The ends were cut back, 5 bases at V and 8 bases at J, with 18 bases in the middle. CDR3 length: 14 residues.

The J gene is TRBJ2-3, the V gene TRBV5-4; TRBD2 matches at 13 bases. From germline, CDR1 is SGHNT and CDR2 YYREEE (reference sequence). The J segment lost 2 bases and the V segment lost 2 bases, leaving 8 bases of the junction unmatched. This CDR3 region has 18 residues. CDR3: CASSFPRLAGGTTDTQYF. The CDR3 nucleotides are TGTGCCAGCAGCTTTCCCAGACTAGCGGGGGGAACCACAGATACGCAGTATTTT.

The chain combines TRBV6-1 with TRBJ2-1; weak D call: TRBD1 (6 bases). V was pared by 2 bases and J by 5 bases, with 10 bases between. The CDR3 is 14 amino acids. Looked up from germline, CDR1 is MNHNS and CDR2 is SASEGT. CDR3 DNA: TGTGCCAGCAGTGAAAGTGGACAGAACAATGAGCAGTTCTTC. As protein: CASSESGQNNEQFF.

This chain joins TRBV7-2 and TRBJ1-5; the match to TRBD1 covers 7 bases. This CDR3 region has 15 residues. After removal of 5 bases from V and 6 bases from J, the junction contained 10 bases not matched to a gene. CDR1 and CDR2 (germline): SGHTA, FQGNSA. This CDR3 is CASSTQGGVGQPQHF. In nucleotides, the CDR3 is TGTGCCAGCAGCACCCAGGGGGGGGTGGGTCAGCCCCAGCATTTT.

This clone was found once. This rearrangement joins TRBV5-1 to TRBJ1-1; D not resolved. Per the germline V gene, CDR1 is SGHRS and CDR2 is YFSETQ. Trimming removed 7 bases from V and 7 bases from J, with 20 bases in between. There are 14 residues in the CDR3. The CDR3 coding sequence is TGCGCCAGCTCACCTCGTCCCAGTCCGGTTGAAGCTTTCTTT. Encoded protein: CASSPRPSPVEAFF.

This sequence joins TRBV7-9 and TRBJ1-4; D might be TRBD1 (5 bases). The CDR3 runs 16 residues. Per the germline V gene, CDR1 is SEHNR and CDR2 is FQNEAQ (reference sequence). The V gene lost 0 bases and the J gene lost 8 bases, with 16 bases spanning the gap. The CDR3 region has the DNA TGTGCCAGCAGCTTAGCGTTTCGGGGAGGGGTCGAAAAACTGTTTTTT. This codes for CASSLAFRGGVEKLFF.

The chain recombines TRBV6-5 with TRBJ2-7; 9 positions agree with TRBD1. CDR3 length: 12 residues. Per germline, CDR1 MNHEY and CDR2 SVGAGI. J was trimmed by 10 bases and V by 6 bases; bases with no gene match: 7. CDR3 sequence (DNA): TGTGCCAGCAGCCTGGGACAGGGCGCCCAGTACTTC. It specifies CASSLGQGAQYF.

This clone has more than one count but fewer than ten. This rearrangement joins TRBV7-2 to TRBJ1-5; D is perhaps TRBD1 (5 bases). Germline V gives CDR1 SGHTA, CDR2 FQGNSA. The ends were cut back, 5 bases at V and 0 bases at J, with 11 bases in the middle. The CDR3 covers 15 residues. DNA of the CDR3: TGTGCCAGCAGCCTACGGCAGGGTAGCAATCAGCCCCAGCATTTT. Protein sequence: CASSLRQGSNQPQHF.

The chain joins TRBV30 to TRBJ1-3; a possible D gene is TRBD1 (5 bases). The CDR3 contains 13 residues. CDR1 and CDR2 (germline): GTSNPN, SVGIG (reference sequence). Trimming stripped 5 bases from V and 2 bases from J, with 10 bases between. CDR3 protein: CAWVGETGNTIYF. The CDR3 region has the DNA TGTGCCTGGGTAGGGGAGACTGGAAACACCATATATTTT. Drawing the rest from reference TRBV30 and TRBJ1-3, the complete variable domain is SQTIHQWPATLVQPVGSPLSLECTVEGTSNPNLYWYRQAAGRGLQLLFYSVGIGQISSEVPQNLSASRPQDRQFILSSKKLLLSDSGFYLCAWVGETGNTIYFGEGSWLTVV.

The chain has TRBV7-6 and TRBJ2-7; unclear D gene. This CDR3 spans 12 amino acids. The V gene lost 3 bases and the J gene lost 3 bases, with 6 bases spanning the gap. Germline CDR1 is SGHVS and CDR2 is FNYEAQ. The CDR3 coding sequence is TGTGCCAGCAGCTTTGACGGCTACGAGCAGTACTTC. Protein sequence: CASSFDGYEQYF.

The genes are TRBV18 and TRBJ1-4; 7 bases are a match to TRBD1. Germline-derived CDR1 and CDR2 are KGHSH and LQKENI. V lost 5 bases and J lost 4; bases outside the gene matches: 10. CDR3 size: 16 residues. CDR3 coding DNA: TGTGCCAGCTCAGCCAACACAGGGGTCTTTAATGAAAAACTGTTTTTT. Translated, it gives CASSANTGVFNEKLFF. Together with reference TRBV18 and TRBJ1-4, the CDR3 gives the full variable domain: NAGVMQNPRHLVRRRGQEARLRCSPMKGHSHVYWYRQLPEEGLKFMVYLQKENIIDESGMPKERFSAEFPKEGPSILRIQQVVRGDSAAYFCASSANTGVFNEKLFFGSGTQLSVL.

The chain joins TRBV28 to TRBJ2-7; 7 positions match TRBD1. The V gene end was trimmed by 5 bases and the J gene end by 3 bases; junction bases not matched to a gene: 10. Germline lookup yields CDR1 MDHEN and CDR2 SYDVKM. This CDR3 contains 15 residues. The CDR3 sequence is CASSPYRDSFYEQYF. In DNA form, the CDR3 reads TGTGCCAGCAGTCCATACCGGGACAGTTTCTACGAGCAGTACTTC.

CDR3 region: CASSLGGGAYNEQFF. CDR3 nucleotides: TGCGCCAGCAGCTTGGGAGGGGGCGCCTACAATGAGCAGTTCTTC. The chain couples TRBV5-1 to TRBJ2-1; 7 nucleotides line up with TRBD1. Germline CDR1 is SGHRS and CDR2 is YFSETQ. V trimming: 0 bases; J trimming: 2 bases; junction bases outside the gene matches: 2. The length of the CDR3 is 15 residues.

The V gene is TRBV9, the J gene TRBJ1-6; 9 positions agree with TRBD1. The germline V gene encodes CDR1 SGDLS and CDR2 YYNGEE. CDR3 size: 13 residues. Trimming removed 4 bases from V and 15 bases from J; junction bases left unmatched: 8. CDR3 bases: TGTGCCAGCAGCCCCCGGACAGGGGAAGGCCTCCACTTT. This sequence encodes CASSPRTGEGLHF.

The CDR3 DNA is TGTGCCAGCAGCCTACCCCGGACAGGGCTCGGATCACCCCTCCACTTT. Residues: CASSLPRTGLGSPLHF. This chain uses TRBV28 with TRBJ1-6, with 8 bases matching TRBD1. V shed 6 bases, J shed 10 bases, and the junction held 14 bases outside the gene matches. The CDR3 is 16 amino acids. Germline CDR1 reads MDHEN; CDR2 reads SYDVKM.

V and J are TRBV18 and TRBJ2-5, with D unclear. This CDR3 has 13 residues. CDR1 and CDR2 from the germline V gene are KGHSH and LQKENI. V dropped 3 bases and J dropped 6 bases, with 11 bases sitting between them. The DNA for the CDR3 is TGTGCCAGCTCACCCCCTGTTTTGAAGACCCAGTACTTC. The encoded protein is CASSPPVLKTQYF.

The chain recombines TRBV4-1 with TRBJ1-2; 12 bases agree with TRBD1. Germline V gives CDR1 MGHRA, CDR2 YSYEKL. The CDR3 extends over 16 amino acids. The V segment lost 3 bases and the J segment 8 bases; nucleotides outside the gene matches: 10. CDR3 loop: CASSQPGQGASRGYTF. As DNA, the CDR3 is TGCGCCAGCAGCCAGCCGGGACAGGGGGCGAGTCGGGGCTACACCTTC.

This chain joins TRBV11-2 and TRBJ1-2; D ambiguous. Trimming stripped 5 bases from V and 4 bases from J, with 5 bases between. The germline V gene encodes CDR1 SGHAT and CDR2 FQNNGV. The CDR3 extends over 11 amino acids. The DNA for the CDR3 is TGTGCCAGCAGCCTTATCTATGGCTACACCTTC. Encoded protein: CASSLIYGYTF. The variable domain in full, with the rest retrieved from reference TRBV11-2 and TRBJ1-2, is EAGVAQSPRYKIIEKRQSVAFWCNPISGHATLYWYQQILGQGPKLLIQFQNNGVVDDSQLPKDRFSAERLKGVDSTLKIQPAKLEDSAVYLCASSLIYGYTFGSGTRLTVV.

The CDR3 DNA follows: TGTGCCAGCAGCAATGAACGGACAGGGGGCAGCTATGGCTACACCTTC. Protein product: CASSNERTGGSYGYTF. The rearrangement joins TRBV5-8 to TRBJ1-2; 11 bases are a match to TRBD1. CDR3 length: 16 residues. The germline V gene encodes CDR1 SGHTS and CDR2 YDEGEE. The junction had 9 bases not matched to a gene; V was cut back by 4 bases and J by 4 bases. Filled out from reference TRBV5-8 and TRBJ1-2, the complete variable domain reads EAGVTQSPTHLIKTRGQQATLRCSPISGHTSVYWYQQALGLGLQFLLWYDEGEERNRGNFPPRFSGRQFPNYSSELNVNALELEDSALYLCASSNERTGGSYGYTFGSGTRLTVV.

CDR3 sequence reads: CASRPVLGGAGQPQHF. CDR3 DNA sequence: TGTGCCAGCAGACCAGTCCTAGGGGGGGCGGGTCAGCCCCAGCATTTT. The chain recombines TRBV28 with TRBJ1-5; a weak D match, TRBD1 (6 bases). V gave up 6 bases and J gave up 6 bases, with 21 bases separating them. From germline, CDR1 is MDHEN and CDR2 SYDVKM. This CDR3 has 16 residues.

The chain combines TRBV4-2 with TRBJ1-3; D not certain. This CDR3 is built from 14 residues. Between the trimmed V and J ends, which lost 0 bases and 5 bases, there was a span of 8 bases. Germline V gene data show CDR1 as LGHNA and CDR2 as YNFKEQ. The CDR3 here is CASSQEGRRNTIYF. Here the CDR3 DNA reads TGTGCCAGCAGCCAAGAAGGTAGAAGAAACACCATATATTTT.

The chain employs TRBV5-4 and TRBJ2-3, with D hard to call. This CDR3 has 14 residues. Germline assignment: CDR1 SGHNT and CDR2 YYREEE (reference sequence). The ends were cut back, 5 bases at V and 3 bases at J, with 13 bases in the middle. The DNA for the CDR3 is TGTGCCAGCAGTTCTGGTGTGGGAACAGATACGCAGTATTTT. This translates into CASSSGVGTDTQYF.